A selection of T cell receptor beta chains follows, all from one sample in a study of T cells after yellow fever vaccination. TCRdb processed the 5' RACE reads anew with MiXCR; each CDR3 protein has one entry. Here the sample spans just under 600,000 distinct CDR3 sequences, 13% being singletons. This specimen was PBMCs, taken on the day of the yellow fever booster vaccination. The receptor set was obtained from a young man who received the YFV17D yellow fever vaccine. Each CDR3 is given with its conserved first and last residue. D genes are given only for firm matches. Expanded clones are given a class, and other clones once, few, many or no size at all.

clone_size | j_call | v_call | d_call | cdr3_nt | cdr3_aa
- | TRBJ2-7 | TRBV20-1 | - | TGCAGTGCCCGAAGGTTCGAGAGCCTTCAGTACTTC | CSARRFESLQYF
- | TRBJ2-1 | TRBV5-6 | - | TGTGCCAGCAGCTTGGAACGGCAGGCTGGACCCTACAATGAGCAGTTCTTC | CASSLERQAGPYNEQFF
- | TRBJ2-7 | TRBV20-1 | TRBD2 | TGCAGTGCCATCATATGGACTAGCGGGAGGGATGAGCAGTACTTC | CSAIIWTSGRDEQYF
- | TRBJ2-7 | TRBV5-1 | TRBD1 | TGCGCCAGCAGCTCCCTGACAGGGACATCCGAGCAGTACTTC | CASSSLTGTSEQYF
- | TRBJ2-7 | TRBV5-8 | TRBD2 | TGTGCCAGCGCCTCGGGCGGGAGCTCCTACGAGCAGTACTTC | CASASGGSSYEQYF
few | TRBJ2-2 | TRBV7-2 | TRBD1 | TGTGCCAGCAGCTTATCCACTGGACAGGGCGGCGGGGAGCTGTTTTTT | CASSLSTGQGGGELFF
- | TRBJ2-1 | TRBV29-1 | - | TGCAGCGTTGAAGATCTTGGGGGCCGTACAGACAATGAGCAGTTCTTC | CSVEDLGGRTDNEQFF
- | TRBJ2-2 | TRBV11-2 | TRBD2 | TGTGCCAGCAGCTTAAGGACTAGCGCGAACACCGGGGAGCTGTTTTTT | CASSLRTSANTGELFF
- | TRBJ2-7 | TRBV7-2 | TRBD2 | TGTGCCAGCAGCTTGGCCCAGCGGGAGCTGTACGAGCAGTACTTC | CASSLAQRELYEQYF
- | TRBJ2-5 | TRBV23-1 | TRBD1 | TGCGCCAGCAGTCATCCTAGACAGGGAACGATAGAGACCCAGTACTTC | CASSHPRQGTIETQYF
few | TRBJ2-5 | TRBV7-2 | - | TGTGCCAGCAGCTTCGATCCGGAGGAGACCCAGTACTTC | CASSFDPEETQYF
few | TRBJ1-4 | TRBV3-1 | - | TGTGCCAGCAGCCAAGGAGTAAGTCGAGGGACAACTAATGAAAAACTGTTTTTT | CASSQGVSRGTTNEKLFF
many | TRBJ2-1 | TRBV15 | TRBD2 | TGTGCCACGCTGGGGCGGGAGAGCTCCTACAATGAGCAGTTCTTC | CATLGRESSYNEQFF
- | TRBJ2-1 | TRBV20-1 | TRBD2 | TGCAGTGCTAGGCCCGTAGTTCGGGTACTAGCGGGAGGTGCCTACAATGAGCAGTTCTTC | CSARPVVRVLAGGAYNEQFF
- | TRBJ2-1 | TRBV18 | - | TGTGCCAGCTCACCTTTCACCAAGGGGTACAATGAGCAGTTCTTC | CASSPFTKGYNEQFF
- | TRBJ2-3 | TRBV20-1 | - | TGCAGTGCCACCCTCTGGGGCGAGGATACGCAGTATTTT | CSATLWGEDTQYF
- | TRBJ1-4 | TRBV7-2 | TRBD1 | TGTGCCAGCAGCTACAGGGGGAGGTCGAAACTGTTTTTT | CASSYRGRSKLFF
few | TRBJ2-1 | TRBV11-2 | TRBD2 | TGTGCCAGCTCAGTGGTAGCGGGAAGTCCGAGCGAGCAGTTCTTC | CASSVVAGSPSEQFF
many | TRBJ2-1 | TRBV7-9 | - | TGTGCCAGCAGCTTACTTTCCAATGAGCAGTTCTTC | CASSLLSNEQFF
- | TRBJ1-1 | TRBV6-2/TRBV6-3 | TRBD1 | TGTGCCAGCAGAAGACAGGGCGGAAATGCTTTCTTT | CASRRQGGNAFF
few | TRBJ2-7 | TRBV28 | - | TGTGCCAGCAGCTTTAAGGGCGCCGAGCAGTACTTC | CASSFKGAEQYF
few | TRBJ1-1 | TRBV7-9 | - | TGTGCCAGCTCTGTGGGGACCCAGGGGACTGAAGCTTTCTTT | CASSVGTQGTEAFF
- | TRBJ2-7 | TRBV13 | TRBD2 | TGTGCCAGCAGGGAGATACTAGCGGGAGTGAAAGAGCAGTACTTC | CASREILAGVKEQYF
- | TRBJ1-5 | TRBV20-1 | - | TGCAGTGCTAGAAGAACGGGCAATCAGCCCCAGCATTTT | CSARRTGNQPQHF
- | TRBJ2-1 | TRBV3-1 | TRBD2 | TGTGCCAGCAGCCAAGATGGGTCTAGCGGGAGAAATGAGCAGTTCTTC | CASSQDGSSGRNEQFF
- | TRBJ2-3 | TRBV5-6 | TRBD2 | TGTGCCAGCAGCTTGACTAGCGGGTGGAGGGGCACAGATACGCAGTATTTT | CASSLTSGWRGTDTQYF
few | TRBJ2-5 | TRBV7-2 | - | TGTGCCAGCAGCTTGGGGACATCGGCGGGGACCCAGTACTTC | CASSLGTSAGTQYF
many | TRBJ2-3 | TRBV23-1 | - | TGCGCCAGCCCTACCTTGTCCACAGATACGCAGTATTTT | CASPTLSTDTQYF
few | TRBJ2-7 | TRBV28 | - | TGTGCCAGCAGTACCCCCGGACGGAGCTCCTACGAGCAGTACTTC | CASSTPGRSSYEQYF
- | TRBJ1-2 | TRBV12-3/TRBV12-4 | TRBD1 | TGTGCCAGCAGACAAACCGGGACAGGGTATGGCTACACCTTC | CASRQTGTGYGYTF
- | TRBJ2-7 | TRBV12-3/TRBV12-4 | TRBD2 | TGTGCCAGCAGTTTCCGTTCCAGGGGACTAGCGGTAAACCGTGTAGACGAGCAGTACTTC | CASSFRSRGLAVNRVDEQYF
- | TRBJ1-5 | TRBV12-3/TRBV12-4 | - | TGTGCCAGCAGTTTAGTGGCTCGATCGGGTCAGCCCCAGCATTTT | CASSLVARSGQPQHF
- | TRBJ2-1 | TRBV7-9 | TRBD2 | TGTGCCAGCAGTCGATGGCTAGCGGGAGTCTCCAATGAGCAGTTCTTC | CASSRWLAGVSNEQFF
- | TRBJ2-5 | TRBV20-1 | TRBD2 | TGCAGTGCTAGTGAACTAGCGGGAGTCGGGGAGACCCAGTACTTC | CSASELAGVGETQYF
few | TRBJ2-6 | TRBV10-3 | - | TGTGCCCTCGCCTCAGGGACCGGGGCCAACGTCCTGACTTTC | CALASGTGANVLTF
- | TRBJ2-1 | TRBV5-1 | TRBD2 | TGCGCCAGCAGCTTTGATGTAGCGGGAGTGAATTACGGTGAGCAGTTCTTC | CASSFDVAGVNYGEQFF
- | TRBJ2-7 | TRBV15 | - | TGTGCCACCAGCAGAGAGACGTGGCCGTACGAGCAGTACTTC | CATSRETWPYEQYF
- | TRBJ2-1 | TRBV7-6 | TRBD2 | TGTGCCAGCAGCTCACCGACCGGGACTAGCGGGAGGTTCTCTGAGCAGTTCTTC | CASSSPTGTSGRFSEQFF
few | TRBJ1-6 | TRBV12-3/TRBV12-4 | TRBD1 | TGTGCCAGCAGTCCACGGGACAGCCTTAATTCACCCCTCCACTTT | CASSPRDSLNSPLHF
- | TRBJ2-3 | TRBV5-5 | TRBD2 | TGTGCCAGCAGCACCAGACTAGCGGGAGCAGATACGCAGTATTTT | CASSTRLAGADTQYF
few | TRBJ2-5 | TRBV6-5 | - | TGTGCCAGCAGTTACTCGGGGGGGCTTCTAGAGACCCAGTACTTC | CASSYSGGLLETQYF
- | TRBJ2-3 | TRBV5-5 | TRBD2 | TGTGCCAGCAGCGAAAGAGCGGGAGTGACAGATACGCAGTATTTT | CASSERAGVTDTQYF
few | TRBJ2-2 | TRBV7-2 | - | TGTGCCAGCAGCTTAGCCCCAGGTTCGGCGAACACCGGGGAGCTGTTTTTT | CASSLAPGSANTGELFF
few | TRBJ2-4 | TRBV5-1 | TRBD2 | TGCGCCAGCAGCTTGGGAGGGCTAGCGGGAACCAAAAACATTCAGTACTTC | CASSLGGLAGTKNIQYF
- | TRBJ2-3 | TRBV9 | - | TGTGCCAGCAGCGTAGTTCTAGGTGGCACCACAGATACGCAGTATTTT | CASSVVLGGTTDTQYF
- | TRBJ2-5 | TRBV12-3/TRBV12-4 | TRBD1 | TGTGCCAGCAGTTTTATGACAGGGGAGGAGACCCAGTACTTC | CASSFMTGEETQYF
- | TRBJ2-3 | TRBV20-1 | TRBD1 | TGCAGTGCTACCTGGACAGGGCAGACAGATACGCAGTATTTT | CSATWTGQTDTQYF
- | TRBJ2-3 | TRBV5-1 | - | TGCGCCAGCAGCGTGGGACTGCAGACGGATACGCAGTATTTT | CASSVGLQTDTQYF
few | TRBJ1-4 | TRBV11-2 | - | TGTGCCAGCAGCTCCTTAGCGGGGACAACTAATGAAAAACTGTTTTTT | CASSSLAGTTNEKLFF
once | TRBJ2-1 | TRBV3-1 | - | TGTGCCAGCAGCCTCTCGAGCGGACTCTCCTACAATGAGCAGTTCTTC | CASSLSSGLSYNEQFF
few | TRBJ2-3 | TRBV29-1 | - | TGCAGCGTTGAAGATGGTGTGGCTAGCTCCTCCGATACGCAGTATTTT | CSVEDGVASSSDTQYF
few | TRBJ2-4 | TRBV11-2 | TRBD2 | TGTGCCAGCAGCCACGCGGGGGAGGCCAAAAACATTCAGTACTTC | CASSHAGEAKNIQYF
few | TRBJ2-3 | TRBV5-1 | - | TGCGCCAGCAGCTTGGATTTCTCTATAGTAGATACGCAGTATTTT | CASSLDFSIVDTQYF
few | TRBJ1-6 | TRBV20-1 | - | TGCAGTGCTAGGATTGAGGATTCACCCCTCCACTTT | CSARIEDSPLHF
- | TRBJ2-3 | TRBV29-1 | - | TGCAGCCTTCGGGACGGAGAAACGGCAGATACGCAGTATTTT | CSLRDGETADTQYF
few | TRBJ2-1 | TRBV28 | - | TGTGCCAGCAGTCTAGGCGGAGTTCGAGACAATGAGCAGTTCTTC | CASSLGGVRDNEQFF
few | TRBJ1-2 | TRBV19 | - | TGTGCCGCTGGGGGTAACTATGGCTACACCTTC | CAAGGNYGYTF
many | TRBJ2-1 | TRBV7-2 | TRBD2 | TGTGCCAGCAGTTTGGGAGCGGGAGGGTACAATGAGCAGTTCTTC | CASSLGAGGYNEQFF